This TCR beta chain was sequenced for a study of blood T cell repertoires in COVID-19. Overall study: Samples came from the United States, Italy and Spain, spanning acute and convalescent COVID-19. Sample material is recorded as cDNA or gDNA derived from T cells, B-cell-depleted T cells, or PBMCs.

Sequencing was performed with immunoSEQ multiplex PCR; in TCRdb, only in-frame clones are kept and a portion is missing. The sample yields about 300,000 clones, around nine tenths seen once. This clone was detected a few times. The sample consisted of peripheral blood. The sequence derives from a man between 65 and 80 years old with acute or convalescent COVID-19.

CDR3 DNA: TGCGCCAGCAGCCAAGATGTCTCCGGGAGGGGCTACACCTTC. Translation: CASSQDVSGRGYTF. This chain connects TRBV4-3 to TRBJ1-2; D gene uncertain. The CDR3 is made up of 14 amino acids. V lost 0 bases and J 8 bases, leaving 13 bases between the germline ends. From germline, CDR1 is LGHNA and CDR2 YSLEER.